The 17 T cell receptor beta chains below were found in one sample sequenced in a study of PD-1 blockade in classical Hodgkin lymphoma. The repertoire was sequenced with immunoSEQ multiplex PCR; TCRdb's copy has only in-frame clones and lacks some. The profile shows roughly 86,000 clones, 83% of them singletons. Time point defined: cycle 4 day 1 (C4D1), after 5 to 7 weeks of nivolumab. There was relapse after autologous stem cell transplantation in every patient, and there was variation in brentuximab vedotin exposure. This specimen consisted of peripheral blood mononuclear cells (PBMCs), obtained before the fourth cycle of nivolumab. The receptors derive from a human donor with classical Hodgkin lymphoma.

The V call is TRBV10-3, the J call TRBJ2-2; the D gene is possibly TRBD1 (6 bases). The CDR3 totals 14 residues. CDR1 is ENHRY, CDR2 SYGVKD, per germline. V was clipped by 0 bases and J by 6 bases, with 8 bases between them. The CDR3 sequence: CAISESGTPGELFF. The DNA of the CDR3 is TGTGCCATCAGTGAGTCCGGGACACCCGGGGAGCTGTTTTTT.

The chain uses TRBV5-4 and TRBJ1-2; TRBD1 matches at 7 bases. Per germline, CDR1 SGHNT and CDR2 YYREEE (reference sequence). The CDR3 is 15 amino acids. V gave up 4 bases and J gave up 3 bases; unmatched junction bases: 9. CDR3 bases: TGTGCCAGCAGCACAGGGACAGCTTCTTACTATGGCTACACCTTC. Protein product: CASSTGTASYYGYTF. The variable domain in full, completed from reference TRBV5-4 and TRBJ1-2, reads ETGVTQSPTHLIKTRGQQVTLRCSSQSGHNTVSWYQQALGQGPQFIFQYYREEENGRGNFPPRFSGLQFPNYSSELNVNALELDDSALYLCASSTGTASYYGYTFGSGTRLTVV.

The rearrangement links TRBV2 to TRBJ2-5; D is undetermined. CDR3 size: 14 residues. CDR1 and CDR2 (germline): SNHLY, FYNNEI. The V and J ends lost 6 bases and 0 bases respectively, with 11 bases between them. The CDR3 DNA reads TGTGCCAGCAGCAAACTGACGGACCAAGAGACCCAGTACTTC. Translated: CASSKLTDQETQYF.

This clone was counted once. The chain links TRBV6-6 to TRBJ2-3; D uncertain. The V gene lost 11 bases and the J gene lost 3 bases, with 15 bases spanning the gap. Germline loops: CDR1 MNHNY, CDR2 SVGAGI (reference sequence). This CDR3 is built from 13 residues. In DNA form, the CDR3 reads TGTGCCGGCGGAAGGGATGGGACAGATACGCAGTATTTT. This gives the protein CAGGRDGTDTQYF.

The chain joins TRBV7-2 to TRBJ2-1, with TRBD1 identical over 10 bases. V lost 5 bases, J lost 5 bases, and 12 bases stayed unmatched. Germline CDR1 SGHTA, CDR2 FQGNSA. CDR3 length: 17 residues. CDR3 protein: CASSQQAAGTGDNEQFF. DNA for the CDR3: TGTGCCAGCAGCCAGCAAGCGGCGGGGACAGGGGACAATGAGCAGTTCTTC.

This chain links TRBV5-1 with TRBJ2-1; 7 positions match TRBD2. Per the germline V gene, CDR1 is SGHRS and CDR2 is YFSETQ. The CDR3 spans 14 residues. Trimming took 0 bases from V and 6 from J; bases not matched to a gene: 3. CDR3 sequence reads: CASSLVSSGNEQFF. DNA for the CDR3: TGCGCCAGCAGCTTGGTTTCTAGCGGCAATGAGCAGTTCTTC.

The gene calls are TRBV18 and TRBJ2-7; perhaps TRBD1 as D (5 bases). Between the trimmed V and J ends, which lost 1 base and 2 bases, there was a span of 12 bases. Germline CDR1 and CDR2: KGHSH and LQKENI. The CDR3 extends over 15 amino acids. The CDR3: CASSPRGPSAYEQYF. The CDR3 DNA sequence: TGTGCCAGCTCACCACGGGGCCCTTCAGCCTACGAGCAGTACTTC.

This sequence joins TRBV19 and TRBJ2-1, with 13 bases aligning to TRBD2. Germline V gene data show CDR1 as LNHDA and CDR2 as SQIVND (reference sequence). With V trimmed by 0 bases and J by 12 bases, 8 bases remained unmatched. The CDR3 length is 16 residues. The CDR3 nucleotides are TGTGCCAGTAGTATAGAAGGGACTAGCGGGATCAAAGTGCAGTTCTTC. This translates into CASSIEGTSGIKVQFF.

This chain uses TRBV19 with TRBJ2-7; TRBD1 is a possible D gene (5 bases). Germline CDR1 and CDR2: LNHDA and SQIVND (reference sequence). The CDR3 extends over 13 amino acids. V shed 5 bases and J shed 2 bases, with 10 bases lying between them. The CDR3 region is CASSDDSAYEQYF. CDR3 coding DNA: TGTGCCAGTAGTGACGACAGTGCCTACGAGCAGTACTTC.

The chain links TRBV10-3 to TRBJ2-7, with D possibly TRBD2 on 6 matching bases. This CDR3 comprises 13 residues. Germline CDR1 ENHRY, CDR2 SYGVKD. Trimming took 4 bases from V and 1 from J, leaving 8 bases between them. This CDR3 is CAISAGESYEQYF. The CDR3 DNA follows: TGTGCCATCAGTGCGGGGGAGTCCTACGAGCAGTACTTC.

This chain uses TRBV11-3 with TRBJ2-6; D gene ambiguous. CDR1 is SGHNT, CDR2 YENEEA, per germline. V was pared by 5 bases and J by 0 bases, with 11 bases between. The CDR3 has 16 amino acids. CDR3: CASSQSSASGANVLTF. CDR3 coding DNA: TGTGCCAGCAGCCAGTCCTCGGCCTCTGGGGCCAACGTCCTGACTTTC.

The CDR3 region has the DNA TGTGCCAGCAGTTCCCCCGGGGAGGTAAATCAGCCCCAGCATTTT. Translated, it gives CASSSPGEVNQPQHF. The rearrangement uses TRBV6-5 and TRBJ1-5; no reliable D call. V dropped 4 bases and J dropped 4 bases, with 14 bases sitting between them. The CDR3 runs 15 residues. Germline V lookup: CDR1 MNHEY, CDR2 SVGAGI.

This sequence joins TRBV28 and TRBJ1-2; 11 bases map to TRBD1. The CDR3 has 15 amino acids. Germline V CDR1 and CDR2: MDHEN, SYDVKM. V dropped 2 bases and J dropped 5; count of bases not matched to a gene: 4. The CDR3 loop reads CASSLGTGGLYGYTF. The CDR3 DNA reads TGTGCCAGCAGTTTAGGGACAGGGGGTTTGTATGGCTACACCTTC.

The rearrangement uses TRBV28 and TRBJ2-1; 10 nucleotides match TRBD1. The germline CDR1 and CDR2 sequences are MDHEN and SYDVKM. V was pared by 5 bases and J by 7 bases, with 8 bases of the junction left unmatched. The CDR3 consists of 15 residues. CDR3 DNA: TGTGCCAGCAGTACCCGACAGGGGGCATGGAATGAGCAGTTCTTC. The encoded protein is CASSTRQGAWNEQFF.

This chain connects TRBV19 to TRBJ2-7; D is uncertain. The germline gives CDR1 LNHDA, CDR2 SQIVND (reference sequence). Trimming took 8 bases from V and 1 from J, leaving 15 bases between them. This CDR3 has 14 residues. CDR3 protein: CASSNTSRSYEQYF. The CDR3 DNA follows: TGTGCCAGTTCAAACACAAGTCGGTCCTACGAGCAGTACTTC.

The chain is built from TRBV2 and TRBJ2-7; D ambiguous. V was trimmed by 5 bases and J by 3 bases, leaving 14 bases between them. CDR3 length equals 14 residues. Germline CDR1 reads SNHLY; CDR2 reads FYNNEI. The CDR3 protein is CASSPLAGIYEQYF. CDR3 nucleotide sequence: TGTGCCAGCAGTCCCCTTGCCGGCATCTACGAGCAGTACTTC.

This chain joins TRBV19 and TRBJ2-7; 8 positions agree with TRBD2. Germline loops: CDR1 LNHDA, CDR2 SQIVND (reference sequence). V shed 5 bases and J 3 bases; nucleotides not matched to a gene: 9. The CDR3 sequence is 15 residues long. CDR3 loop: CASSLTSGGVYEQYF. CDR3 nucleotide sequence: TGTGCCAGTAGTCTAACGTCGGGAGGGGTCTACGAGCAGTACTTC.